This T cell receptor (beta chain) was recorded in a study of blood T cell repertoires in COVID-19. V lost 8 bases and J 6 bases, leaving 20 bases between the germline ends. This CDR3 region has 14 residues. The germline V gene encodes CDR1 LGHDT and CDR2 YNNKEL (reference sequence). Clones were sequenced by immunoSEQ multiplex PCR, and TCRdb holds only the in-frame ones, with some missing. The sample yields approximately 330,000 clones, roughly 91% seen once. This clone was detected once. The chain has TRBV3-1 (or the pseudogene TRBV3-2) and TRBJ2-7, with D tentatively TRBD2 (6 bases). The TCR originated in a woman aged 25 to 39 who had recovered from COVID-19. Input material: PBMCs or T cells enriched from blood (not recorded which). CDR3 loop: CASSPSTRRGEQYF. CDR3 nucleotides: TGTGCCAGCTCCCCTTCGACTAGACGAGGCGAGCAGTACTTC.